This T cell receptor (beta chain) appears in the sequencing data of a study of shared clonotypes between healthy human individuals. The study's findings and limits: Large depth notwithstanding, sorted-subset sequencing proved incomplete by rarefaction. Genetic and exposure-history diversity was limited by the small donor number.

The authors distributed each subset's genomic DNA evenly over several immunoSEQ plates. Each sorted subset replicate got 200 ng genomic DNA, tens of thousands of genomes. TCRdb's table, derived via immunoSEQ multiplex PCR, lists solely in-frame clones and lacks some. The data show 950,000 to 1,300,000 clones, 65% to 75% seen once. Germline-derived CDR1 and CDR2 are LNHDA and SQIVND (reference sequence). The CDR3 length is 19 residues. V lost 1 base to trimming and J lost 7 bases, with 26 bases between them. Of note for this clone: The antigen is undetermined.

Sequenced sample: memory CD4+ T cells sorted from blood. Sample subset: CD45RA-negative fraction. The genes are TRBV19 and TRBJ2-1, with D possibly being TRBD2 (6 bases). The receptor comes from a man aged 18-30 years in good health. The CDR3 nucleotides are TGTGCCAGTAGTATAGTTTCCGGGCTAGCGAGGCCCGAGGGAAATGAGCAGTTCTTC. Its protein is CASSIVSGLARPEGNEQFF. The variable domain in full, with the rest retrieved from reference TRBV19 and TRBJ2-1, is DGGITQSPKYLFRKEGQNVTLSCEQNLNHDAMYWYRQDPGQGLRLIYYSQIVNDFQKGDIAEGYSVSREKKESFPLTVTSAQKNPTAFYLCASSIVSGLARPEGNEQFFGPGTRLTVL.